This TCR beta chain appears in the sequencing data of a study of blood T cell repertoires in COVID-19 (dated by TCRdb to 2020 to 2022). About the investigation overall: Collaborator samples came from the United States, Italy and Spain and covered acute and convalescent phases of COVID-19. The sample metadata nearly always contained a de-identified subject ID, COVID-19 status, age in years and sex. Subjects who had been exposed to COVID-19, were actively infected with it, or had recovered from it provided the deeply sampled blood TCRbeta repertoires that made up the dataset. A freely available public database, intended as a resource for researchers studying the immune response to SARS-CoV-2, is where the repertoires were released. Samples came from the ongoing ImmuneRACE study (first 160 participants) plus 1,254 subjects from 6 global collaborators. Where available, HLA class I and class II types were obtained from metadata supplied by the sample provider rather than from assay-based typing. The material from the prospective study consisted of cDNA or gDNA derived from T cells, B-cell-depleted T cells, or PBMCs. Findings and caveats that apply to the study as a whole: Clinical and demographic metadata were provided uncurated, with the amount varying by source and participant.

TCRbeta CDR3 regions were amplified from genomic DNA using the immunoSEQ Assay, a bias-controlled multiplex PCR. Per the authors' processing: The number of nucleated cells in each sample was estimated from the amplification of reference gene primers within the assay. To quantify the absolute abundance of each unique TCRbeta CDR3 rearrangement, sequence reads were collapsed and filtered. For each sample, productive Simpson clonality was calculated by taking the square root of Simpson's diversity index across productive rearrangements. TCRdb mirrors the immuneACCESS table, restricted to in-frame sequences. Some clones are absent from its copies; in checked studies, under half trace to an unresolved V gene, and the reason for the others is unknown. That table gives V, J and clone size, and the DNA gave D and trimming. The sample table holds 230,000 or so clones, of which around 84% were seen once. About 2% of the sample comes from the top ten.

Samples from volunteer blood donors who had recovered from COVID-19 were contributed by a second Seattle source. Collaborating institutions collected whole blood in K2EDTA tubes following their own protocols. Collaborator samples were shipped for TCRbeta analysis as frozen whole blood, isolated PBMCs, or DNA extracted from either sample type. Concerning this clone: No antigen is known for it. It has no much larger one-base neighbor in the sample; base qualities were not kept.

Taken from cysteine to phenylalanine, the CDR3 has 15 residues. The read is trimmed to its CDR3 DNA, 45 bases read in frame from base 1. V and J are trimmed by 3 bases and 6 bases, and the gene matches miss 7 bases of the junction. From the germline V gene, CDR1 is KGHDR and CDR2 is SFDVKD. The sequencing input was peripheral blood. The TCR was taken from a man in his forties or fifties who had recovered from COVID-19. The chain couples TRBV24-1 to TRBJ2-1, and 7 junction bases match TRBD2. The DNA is TGTGCCACCAGTGATGGGTGGGAGGGCCGCAATGAGCAGTTCTTC. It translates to CATSDGWEGRNEQFF.